This T cell receptor beta chain was recorded in a study of regulatory T cells in long-lasting Graves disease. This clonotype was observed a handful of times. Time point reported: newly diagnosed GD, antithyroid drugs for less than 3 months. The authors made the TCR library using RNA they extracted from PBMCs. Germline assignment: CDR1 MRHNA and CDR2 SNTAGT. This CDR3 region has 14 residues. V dropped 3 bases and J dropped 4 bases, with 12 bases sitting between them. With iRepertoire HTBI primers and Arm-PCR of CDR3 regions, TCR beta libraries were built. TCRdb analysed the multiplex PCR reads with MiXCR anew, one entry per CDR3 protein. The data show approximately 400,000 distinct CDR3 sequences, approximately 12% seen once. This same sample was also taken into another study, of T cells in Graves' hyperthyroidism and ophthalmopathy.

The clonotype comes from a woman younger than 35 with Graves disease. The chain uses TRBV6-4 and TRBJ1-2; D might be TRBD1 (6 bases). This sample comprised peripheral blood mononuclear cells (PBMCs), obtained at new diagnosis, from a patient treated with antithyroid drugs. The chain's CDR3 is CASSEPGVTYGYTF. CDR3 nucleotides: TGTGCCAGCAGTGAACCAGGGGTTACCTATGGCTACACCTTC.